These 5 T cell receptor beta chains were sequenced from one sample in a study of blood T cell repertoires in COVID-19. Profiled with immunoSEQ multiplex PCR; TCRdb holds only in-frame clones, not every one. The sample contains around 270,000 clones, around nine tenths of which appear only once. The specimen was peripheral blood. These receptor sequences come from a man aged 35 to 55 who had recovered from COVID-19.

V and J are TRBV19 and TRBJ1-3, with unresolved D. V dropped 1 base and J dropped 2 bases, with 9 bases sitting between them. The CDR3 is 15 residues long. Germline V gives CDR1 LNHDA, CDR2 SQIVND (reference sequence). The CDR3 DNA reads as TGTGCCAGTAGTATAGGACTACGGACTGGAAACACCATATATTTT. This gives the protein CASSIGLRTGNTIYF.

This clone came up a few times. The V call is TRBV10-1, the J call TRBJ2-7, with D unclear. Looked up from germline, CDR1 is WNHNN and CDR2 is SYGVQD (reference sequence). Trimming removed 3 bases at V and 0 bases at J, with 6 bases between. There are 13 residues in the CDR3. The chain's CDR3 is CASSDGGSYEQYF. Written as DNA, the CDR3 is TGCGCCAGCAGTGATGGCGGCTCCTACGAGCAGTACTTC.

The chain couples TRBV19 to TRBJ2-7; a possible D gene is TRBD2 (6 bases). Germline V gene lookup returns CDR1 LNHDA and CDR2 SQIVND (reference sequence). The V gene lost 1 base and the J gene lost 0 bases, with 10 bases spanning the gap. The CDR3 consists of 15 residues. CDR3 sequence: CASSIGGLRSYEQYF. The CDR3 DNA sequence: TGTGCCAGTAGTATAGGGGGACTCCGCTCCTACGAGCAGTACTTC. Combining the CDR3 with reference TRBV19 and TRBJ2-7 gives the whole variable domain DGGITQSPKYLFRKEGQNVTLSCEQNLNHDAMYWYRQDPGQGLRLIYYSQIVNDFQKGDIAEGYSVSREKKESFPLTVTSAQKNPTAFYLCASSIGGLRSYEQYFGPGTRLTVT.

The chain combines TRBV7-9 with TRBJ2-5; D is perhaps TRBD1 (5 bases). The germline V and J ends were trimmed by 5 bases and 1 base, with 14 bases remaining between them. CDR3 length: 15 residues. CDR1 and CDR2 (germline): SEHNR, FQNEAQ (reference sequence). CDR3 coding DNA: TGTGCCAGCAGCCCCAATTACAGGATCCAAGAGACCCAGTACTTC. This gives the protein CASSPNYRIQETQYF.

This chain uses TRBV3-1 (or the pseudogene TRBV3-2) with TRBJ2-1; D not certain. CDR1 and CDR2 from the germline V gene are LGHDT and YNNKEL (reference sequence). The CDR3 is 15 amino acids. V lost 0 bases, J lost 8 bases, and 14 bases lay in between. The CDR3 sequence: CASSQDLLISYEQFF. In DNA, the CDR3 is TGTGCCAGCAGCCAAGATCTTCTAATTTCTTATGAGCAGTTCTTC.